This is a list of T cell receptor beta chains from one sample in a study of human thymus T cells. Method: immunoSEQ multiplex PCR; TCRdb's copy keeps in-frame clones and lacks some. The top ten hold 0.02% to 0.03% of the sample, which has some 120,000 clones, 90% to 95% seen once. Material for sequencing was thymus tissue. All receptors come from a boy younger than two with a congenital heart defect but otherwise immunologically healthy. The CDR3 runs from the conserved cysteine through the conserved F or W. The order of the fields is D gene, clone size, V gene, J gene, CDR3 DNA, CDR3 protein. D genes are given only for firm matches. Where a row states a size, it is once, few, many or the class of an expanded clone; other rows omit it.

>.|.|TRBV15|TRBJ2-5
TGTGCCACCAGCAGCGTCCTAATAAGGGGCCAAGAGACCCAGTACTTC
CATSSVLIRGQETQYF
>TRBD2|.|TRBV28|TRBJ2-3
TGTGCCAGCAGTGCTACCGGGACTAGATCCAGGGATACGCAGTATTTT
CASSATGTRSRDTQYF
>.|.|TRBV7-9|TRBJ2-5
TGTGCCAGCAGCTTCGGAGGGAACGAGACCCAGTACTTC
CASSFGGNETQYF
>.|.|TRBV6-4|TRBJ1-5
TGTGCCAGCAGGGCGCCCGAAAATCAGCCCCAGCATTTT
CASRAPENQPQHF
>.|.|TRBV30|TRBJ2-3
TGTGCCTGGAGTGTAAACACAGATACGCAGTATTTT
CAWSVNTDTQYF
>TRBD1|.|TRBV10-3|TRBJ2-7
TGTGCCATCAGTGAGGGGGACAGTGAGACCTACGAGCAGTACTTC
CAISEGDSETYEQYF
>TRBD2|once|TRBV10-1|TRBJ2-3
TGCGCCAGCAGTCGACTAGCAAGGGCGACAGATACGCAGTATTTT
CASSRLARATDTQYF
>.|.|TRBV28|TRBJ1-5
TGTGCCAGCAGTTTACACGGGGGAGGGGGTGATCAGCCCCAGCATTTT
CASSLHGGGGDQPQHF
>.|.|TRBV2|TRBJ2-5
TGTGCCAGCGAAGATCGCAAGGCCCAAGAGACCCAGTACTTC
CASEDRKAQETQYF
>TRBD2|.|TRBV7-8|TRBJ2-5
TGTGCCAGCAGCTCCCCGAATAGCGGGGGCCAAGAGACCCAGTACTTC
CASSSPNSGGQETQYF
>TRBD1|.|TRBV10-2|TRBJ2-7
TGCGCCAGCATAGAACCGGGACAGGGGGCCCAGGATTCGGTACGGGGCTCCTACGAGCAGTACTTC
CASIEPGQGAQDSVRGSYEQYF
>TRBD1|.|TRBV4-1|TRBJ2-5
TGCGCCAGCAGCCACCCCGACAGGGTTAAGGAGACCCAGTACTTC
CASSHPDRVKETQYF
>.|.|TRBV4-3|TRBJ2-7
TGCGCCAGCAGCCCTGAACGGTGGTTCTACGAGCAGTACTTC
CASSPERWFYEQYF
>.|.|TRBV5-6|TRBJ2-2
TGTGCCAGCAGCTCACCTTGGCGGGGAAAGAACACCGGGGAGCTGTTTTTT
CASSSPWRGKNTGELFF
>.|.|TRBV28|TRBJ1-6
TGTGCCAGCAGTGTCCGGGGAACACCCCTCCACTTT
CASSVRGTPLHF
>TRBD2|.|TRBV7-2|TRBJ2-5
TGTGCCAGCAGCTCCCAGGGACTAGCGGGGGAACAAGAGACCCAGTACTTC
CASSSQGLAGEQETQYF
>.|.|TRBV14|TRBJ2-7
TGTGCCAGCAGCCAAGAGCGGTTGTCAGGTGAAACCTACGAGCAGTACTTC
CASSQERLSGETYEQYF
>TRBD1|.|TRBV5-1|TRBJ1-1
TGCGCCAGCAGCATGGACAGGGTGAACACTGAAGCTTTCTTT
CASSMDRVNTEAFF
>.|.|TRBV6-1|TRBJ2-7
TGTGCCACGCGCTACCCACGTTCCTACGAGCAGTACTTC
CATRYPRSYEQYF
>TRBD1|.|TRBV7-2|TRBJ1-1
TGTGCCAGCAGCACCGAGGGGAGGCAGGGGGCTACTGAAGCTTTCTTT
CASSTEGRQGATEAFF
>.|.|TRBV4-2|TRBJ1-1
TGTGCCAGCAGCCACCGGGACACGGGAGGGGAGACTGAAGCTTTCTTT
CASSHRDTGGETEAFF
>TRBD2|.|TRBV10-2|TRBJ2-4
TGCGCCAGCAGGGGGACTAGCGGGGGGGCCGACGTACCCAAAAACATTCAGTACTTC
CASRGTSGGADVPKNIQYF
>.|.|TRBV5-6|TRBJ1-2
TGTGCCAGCAGCCAGAGGGACCGTAAAGGATCTGGCTACACCTTC
CASSQRDRKGSGYTF
>TRBD2|.|TRBV5-1|TRBJ2-3
TGCGCCAGCAGCACCGCCGGGACTAGAGTCACAGATACGCAGTATTTT
CASSTAGTRVTDTQYF
>TRBD1|.|TRBV30|TRBJ2-7
TGTGCCTGGAATGACAGGGGGGCCTCCTACGAGCAGTACTTC
CAWNDRGASYEQYF
>.|.|TRBV4-3|TRBJ2-7
TGCGCCAGCAGCCAAGCTGGCAGAGGATACGAGCAGTACTTC
CASSQAGRGYEQYF
>.|.|TRBV6-6|TRBJ1-1
TGTGCCACTAAGACAGTCATGAACACTGAAGCTTTCTTT
CATKTVMNTEAFF
>TRBD2|.|TRBV10-3|TRBJ2-6
TGTGCCATCAGTGATCTTGCGGGGGGGTCCCTAGGGGCCAACGTCCTGACTTTC
CAISDLAGGSLGANVLTF
>.|few|TRBV28|TRBJ1-6
TGTGCCAGCAGTTTGGAGGTAGGGATTTCACCCCTCCACTTT
CASSLEVGISPLHF
>.|once|TRBV4-2|TRBJ2-1
TGTGCCAGCAGCCAAGAACGGACTAAAGGAAACAATGAGCAGTTCTTC
CASSQERTKGNNEQFF
>TRBD1|.|TRBV6-1|TRBJ2-3
TGTGCCAGCAGTGAAGTAGGGGGCTGGGGCACAGATACGCAGTATTTT
CASSEVGGWGTDTQYF
>.|.|TRBV4-1|TRBJ1-2
TGCGCCAGCAGCCAAGTGTTAACCGTGAACTATGGCTACACCTTC
CASSQVLTVNYGYTF
>.|.|TRBV5-1|TRBJ1-2
TGCGCCAGCAGCCAGGGGACTAACTATGGCTACACCTTC
CASSQGTNYGYTF
>.|.|TRBV4-1|TRBJ2-3
TGCGCCAGCAGCCCCGGGACGCGGAGAAGAGCAGATACGCAGTATTTT
CASSPGTRRRADTQYF
>TRBD1|.|TRBV19|TRBJ2-3
TGTGCCAGTAGTATTACCCGGACAGGGAAGAGCACAGATACGCAGTATTTT
CASSITRTGKSTDTQYF
>TRBD2|.|TRBV28|TRBJ2-7
TGTGCCAGCAGTTTGACTAGCGGTTTGGAGTCCTACGAGCAGTACTTC
CASSLTSGLESYEQYF
>.|.|TRBV5-1|TRBJ1-4
TGCGCCAGCAGCTTAGCAGGGGAAAAACTGTTTTTT
CASSLAGEKLFF
>TRBD1|.|TRBV12-5|TRBJ1-1
TGTGCTAGTGGTTTGGCATCTCCGGGACAGGGGTCCCTGAACACTGAAGCTTTCTTT
CASGLASPGQGSLNTEAFF
>TRBD2|.|TRBV30|TRBJ2-1
TGTGCCTGTACCGCCCGGACTAGCGGGGGGGAGTTAAACTACAATGAGCAGTTCTTC
CACTARTSGGELNYNEQFF
>TRBD2|.|TRBV6-1|TRBJ2-3
TGTGCCAGCAGTTCGCGCGGGGGGAGCACAGATACGCAGTATTTT
CASSSRGGSTDTQYF
>.|.|TRBV5-1|TRBJ2-1
TGCGCCAGCCACGGGACACCCCACAATGAGCAGTTCTTC
CASHGTPHNEQFF
>.|once|TRBV5-1|TRBJ2-6
TGCGCCAGCAGCTTGCTCGGTTTGGTTTCTGGGGCCAACGTCCTGACTTTC
CASSLLGLVSGANVLTF
>.|.|TRBV7-2|TRBJ2-1
TGTGCCAGCAGCTTAGGACAGGTGGGAAACAATGAGCAGTTCTTC
CASSLGQVGNNEQFF
>TRBD1|.|TRBV19|TRBJ1-1
TGTGCCAGTAGTATAGAAAGGGGGCGACCTGAAGCTTTCTTT
CASSIERGRPEAFF
>.|.|TRBV6-5|TRBJ2-3
TGTGCCAGCAGTTACTCCACTACGGGGGCCCTAAATACGCAGTATTTT
CASSYSTTGALNTQYF
>TRBD1|.|TRBV13|TRBJ1-1
TGTGCCAGCAGCGCAGGCCCGGACAGGCTAAGCCCTGAAGCTTTCTTT
CASSAGPDRLSPEAFF
>.|.|TRBV6-6|TRBJ1-5
TGTGCCAGCAGTTTAGGGCAGGTGAGGGATCAGCCCCAGCATTTT
CASSLGQVRDQPQHF
>TRBD1|.|TRBV30|TRBJ2-7
TGTGCCTGGACCCCTGTCCCCACACAGGGGGTAGTTGACTACGAGCAGTACTTC
CAWTPVPTQGVVDYEQYF
>.|.|TRBV28|TRBJ1-5
TGTCTCTCGGGGGCGCCCGGCAATCAGCCCCAGCATTTT
CLSGAPGNQPQHF
>TRBD2|once|TRBV7-2|TRBJ2-3
TGTGCCAGCAGCTTATGCGGGACTAGCGGGGGAGTCACAGATACGCAGTATTTT
CASSLCGTSGGVTDTQYF
>.|.|TRBV7-9|TRBJ2-1
TGTGCCAGCAGCCCGCATGATGAGCAGTTCTTC
CASSPHDEQFF
>.|.|TRBV30|TRBJ1-6
TGTGCCTGGAGCGAAAATAGGGACACTTCATATAATTCACCCCTCCACTTT
CAWSENRDTSYNSPLHF
>.|.|TRBV11-3|TRBJ2-7
TGTGCCAGCAGCTTAGCCGGACCAGCCGAGCAGTACTTC
CASSLAGPAEQYF
>.|.|TRBV27|TRBJ1-2
TGTGCCAGCAGTTTAAACGGGTTGAGCTATGGCTACACCTTC
CASSLNGLSYGYTF
>TRBD1|.|TRBV28|TRBJ1-1
TGTGCCAGCAGTTTATGCTTACTGGACAGGGGGCCAACTGAAGCTTTCTTT
CASSLCLLDRGPTEAFF
>.|.|TRBV27|TRBJ2-5
TGTGCCAGCAGTACCTCTAGAGGCGAGACCCAGTACTTC
CASSTSRGETQYF
>.|.|TRBV5-3|TRBJ1-1
TGTGCCAGACGAGGGTTGAACACTGAAGCTTTCTTT
CARRGLNTEAFF
>TRBD1|.|TRBV27|TRBJ1-1
TGTGCCAGCAGAAGGGGACAGGGTGGGATGAACACTGAAGCTTTCTTT
CASRRGQGGMNTEAFF
>.|.|TRBV4-1|TRBJ1-4
TGCGCCAGCAGCCAAGAGGGGCAGGTACCCGATAATGAAAAACTGTTTTTT
CASSQEGQVPDNEKLFF
>.|.|TRBV4-3|TRBJ1-1
TGCGCCAGCAGCCAAGATTCGGACAGACCACTCGAGGCTGAAGCTTTCTTT
CASSQDSDRPLEAEAFF